This T cell receptor beta chain was identified during a study of OX40 agonist ivuxolimab in advanced cancers. Study information: Hepatocellular carcinoma, melanoma, renal cell or head and neck cancer was diagnosed in the dose-escalation patients. Treatment received earlier with anti-PD-1, anti-PD-L1 or anti-CTLA-4 agents was allowed, and more than 30% had some.

Libraries were prepared by immunoSEQ multiplex PCR; TCRdb keeps only in-frame clonotypes and omits some of them. The sample has about 36,000 clones; 65% to 85% are singletons. Study-wide results and limits: CD4+ and CD8+ blood T cells expanded clonally by week 6 at 0.1 to 3.0 mg/kg. Expanded clones were, on average, more numerous in CD8+ T cells than in CD4+.

This CDR3 comprises 13 residues. Germline values: CDR1 ENHRY, CDR2 SYGVKD. V was clipped by 5 bases and J by 3 bases, with 8 bases between them. Of note for this clone: Its antigen is still unknown.

This clonotype was obtained from an adult with an advanced solid tumor such as melanoma, head and neck, liver or kidney cancer. Here the sequenced sample was CD4+ or CD8+ T cells sorted from blood, taken in a trial of the OX40 agonist ivuxolimab. The rearrangement links TRBV10-3 to TRBJ1-5, with D perhaps matching TRBD1 (6 bases). CDR3 in amino acids: CAISTGPNQPQHF. The CDR3 DNA sequence: TGTGCCATCAGTACAGGGCCCAATCAGCCCCAGCATTTT.